This T cell receptor beta chain was profiled in a study of neurological immune-mediated disorders (dated by TCRdb to the late 2010s). The study in broad terms: Using UMI-based sequencing, the study compared peripheral blood TCR-beta repertoires from patients with HTLV-I-associated myelopathy (HAM/TSP), patients with multiple sclerosis, and healthy controls. To precisely calculate how much the frequency of each individual clone varied, libraries were sequenced in technical triplicate. The 95 to 120 TCR-beta libraries included longitudinal samples, technical triplicates and paired sorted CD4+ and CD8+ T-cell subsets alongside PBMC samples. The cohort was made up of 68 subjects, consisting of about 14 HAM/TSP patients, 34 multiple sclerosis patients and around 20 healthy controls. Overall results and qualifications from the work: No identical CDR3 amino acid sequences were found to be shared among expanded clones across subjects, suggesting that TCR-beta repertoires were private in all groups. The highest TCR clonal expansion was observed in HAM/TSP patients, whereas the lowest was observed in MS patients, even when compared with healthy controls.

This clonotype was seen at least ten times. This clone's antigen is unknown. Nothing much larger sits one base from this clone, and base qualities are not available. CDR3 length: 16 amino acids, cysteine to phenylalanine. The retained sequence is limited to the CDR3, 48 bases, with the frame set at the first base. V lost 3 bases and J lost 0 bases; the stretch between them is 14 bases long. The germline V gene gives CDR1 as SGHRS and CDR2 as YFSETQ. cDNA was synthesized by template-switch 5'RACE using a primer with a 10-nucleotide random unique molecular identifier that tagged each TCR transcript. Every sequencing run covered 15-18 subjects and yielded more than 180 million TCR-beta sequences. The RNeasy kit was used to extract total RNA. TCR-beta VDJ regions were amplified with primers for the TCR constant region and the 5'RACE anchor, using the KAPA Real-time Library Amplification kit. A first PCR added sample indexes and Illumina adaptors, and a second PCR then raised library yield. After Ampure bead purification, the roughly 650 bp TCR product was size-selected on a 2% E-gel SizeSelection system. Before pooling, library quality was assessed on a Bioanalyzer, concentration was determined with Qubit, and library quantification was performed with the Kapa Library Quantification kit. Paired-end 2 x 150 bp sequencing of the libraries was performed on an Illumina HiSeq 2500. To increase sequence diversity, 25-30% phiX was spiked into each library pool. As for the authors' bioinformatics: Quality-filtered reads were processed with the UMI-based MiGEC pipeline, and over 80% of raw TCR sequences were removed by the MiGEC pipeline during error correction. IMGT germline references were used for aligning VDJ genes, and each clonotype was defined as a unique CDR3 amino acid sequence together with its V-J genes. Clonal expansion, Shannon diversity, and CDR3 relatedness (CalcPairwiseDistances, ClusterSamples) were evaluated with VDJtools, and phylogenetic trees were built with CLCbio workbench. Clones with at least 8 unique UMIs were defined as expanded, with this threshold being based on coefficient-of-variation modelling across technical triplicates. TCRdb reworked the public reads: Q25 trimming with fastp, MiXCR clone assembly, productive beta chains retained. Here each entry gathers all rows of one CDR3 protein and keeps the most common genes and DNA. The V and J calls and clone size are TCRdb's, not the authors'. Counted in this sample were 30,000 or so distinct CDR3 sequences; 13% of them appeared once. The biggest ten clones account for around 5% of the sample.

The time point tag for this specimen amounts to: technical triplicate 2. For sorted-subset TCR libraries, some 950,000 sorted CD4+ or CD8+ T cells were used. Peripheral blood was subjected to Ficoll-Hypaque density gradient centrifugation to isolate PBMCs, which were then cryopreserved in liquid nitrogen. The study also sequenced paired sorted CD4+ and CD8+ subsets from healthy controls, HAM/TSP patients and MS patients. Sequenced sample: CD4+ T cells from blood. The chain couples TRBV5-1 to TRBJ2-3; the D gene is possibly TRBD1, with 6 bases matching. The origin of this receptor is a female donor with HTLV-1-associated myelopathy (HAM/TSP). In nucleotide form, the sequence is TGCGCCAGCAGCTCCGGGAACAGGGAGAGCACAGATACGCAGTATTTT. This gives the protein CASSSGNRESTDTQYF.